These 26 T cell receptor beta chains were all obtained from the same sample, sequenced in a study of vaccination and CD4 T cells after COVID-19. Sequence data for DNA of cultured CD4+ T cells were generated by the Oncomine TCR Beta short-read assay. TCRdb fed the PCR reads into MiXCR, producing one record per CDR3 protein. The sample has some 25,000 distinct CDR3 sequences, 55% to 80% seen once; the top ten hold roughly a sixth. Noted treatment: roughly 11-day PBMC culture with coronavirus spike peptide pools or control peptides (ViraFEST assay). These receptors have no known antigen. This specimen consisted of CD4+ T cells from blood, cultured in vitro, obtained after SARS-CoV-2 vaccination. The receptors stem from a human donor who received a COVID-19 vaccine.

The V call is TRBV30, the J call TRBJ1-2; weak D call: TRBD1 (5 bases). Germline lookup yields CDR1 GTSNPN and CDR2 SVGIG (reference sequence). The CDR3 has 15 residues. Between the trimmed V and J ends, which lost 0 bases and 2 bases, there was a span of 13 bases. The CDR3 nucleotides read TGTGCCTGGAGTGTGATGGGACGGGGAAACTATGGCTACACCTTC. It is translated as CAWSVMGRGNYGYTF.

This chain uses TRBV9 with TRBJ2-5; D unresolved. V shed 0 bases and J shed 5 bases, with 8 bases lying between them. The CDR3 is made up of 13 amino acids. Per germline, CDR1 SGDLS and CDR2 YYNGEE. In DNA, the CDR3 is TGTGCCAGCAGCGTAGATTGGCGGGAGACCCAGTACTTC. Amino acid sequence: CASSVDWRETQYF.

The gene calls are TRBV2 and TRBJ2-1; D gene unclear. Trimming left V 4 bases short and J 8 bases short, with 15 bases between. CDR3 length: 14 residues. In germline, CDR1 is SNHLY, CDR2 FYNNEI. CDR3: CASSARSRRDEQFF. The CDR3 bases are TGTGCCAGCAGTGCCCGGTCCCGTCGGGATGAGCAGTTCTTC. Drawing the rest from reference TRBV2 and TRBJ2-1, the complete variable domain is EPEVTQTPSHQVTQMGQEVILRCVPISNHLYFYWYRQILGQKVEFLVSFYNNEISEKSEIFDDQFSVERPDGSNFTLKIRSTKLEDSAMYFCASSARSRRDEQFFGPGTRLTVL.

The rearrangement links TRBV7-2 to TRBJ1-3; D gene uncertain. The CDR3 loop spans 14 amino acids. Trimming removed 5 bases at V and 0 bases at J, with 8 bases between. CDR1 SGHTA and CDR2 FQGNSA come from the germline V gene. The CDR3: CASSPRGSGNTIYF. In DNA, the CDR3 is TGTGCCAGCAGCCCCAGAGGCTCTGGAAACACCATATATTTT.

The genes are TRBV25-1 and TRBJ1-1; D unresolved. The length of the CDR3 is 15 residues. The germline V gene encodes CDR1 MGHDK and CDR2 SYGVNS. Trimming removed 3 bases from V and 7 bases from J, with 18 bases in between. CDR3 in amino acids: CASSDRFFSAREAFF. CDR3 nucleotide sequence: TGTGCCAGCAGTGATCGTTTCTTTTCTGCTCGTGAAGCTTTCTTT.

This clonotype was seen only a few times. This chain joins TRBV19 and TRBJ2-3; D possibly corresponds to TRBD2 (6 bases). This CDR3 has 13 amino acids. Trimming took off 7 bases at V and 3 bases at J, with 11 bases between the two ends. Germline assignment: CDR1 LNHDA and CDR2 SQIVND (reference sequence). CDR3 sequence: CASTSGETDTQYF. The CDR3, as DNA: TGTGCCAGTACATCGGGGGAGACAGATACGCAGTATTTT.

The chain joins TRBV7-2 to TRBJ1-1; 7 nucleotides agree with TRBD1. The CDR3 consists of 15 residues. V was clipped by 2 bases and J by 1 base; unmatched bases: 4. Germline values: CDR1 SGHTA, CDR2 FQGNSA. The DNA of the CDR3 is TGTGCCAGCAGCTTAAGGGACAGCGAGAACACTGAAGCTTTCTTT. This gives the protein CASSLRDSENTEAFF.

The V gene is TRBV14, the J gene TRBJ2-1; D possibly matches TRBD1 or TRBD2 (5 bases each). The germline V and J ends were trimmed by 2 bases and 1 base, with 12 bases remaining between them. CDR3 size: 16 residues. CDR1 and CDR2 (germline): SGHDN, FVKESK. The chain's CDR3 is CASSQPGRISYNEQFF. In DNA form, the CDR3 reads TGTGCCAGCAGCCAACCGGGACGGATTTCCTACAATGAGCAGTTCTTC.

DNA for the CDR3: TGTGCCAGCAGCCGGACTAGCGGGGGACCAGATACGCAGTATTTT. Translated: CASSRTSGGPDTQYF. This rearrangement joins TRBV7-8 to TRBJ2-3; 13 nucleotides align to TRBD2. Germline loops: CDR1 SGHVS, CDR2 FQNEAQ. The CDR3 spans 15 residues. The V segment lost 5 bases and the J segment 4 bases; nucleotides outside the gene matches: 3.

This clonotype turned up a few times. The chain is built from TRBV19 and TRBJ2-7, with TRBD1 identical over 8 bases. Losses at the gene ends were 5 bases for V and 1 base for J; bases not matched to a gene: 4. This CDR3 region has 14 residues. Looked up from germline, CDR1 is LNHDA and CDR2 is SQIVND (reference sequence). CDR3 bases: TGTGCCAGTAGTCCGGGACAGGCATCCTACGAGCAGTACTTC. Translating gives CASSPGQASYEQYF.

In regard to this clonotype: A junction boundary mismatches the germline segment, possibly from a read error. Here the CDR3 reads CARSEAWTAKNIQYF. DNA for the CDR3: TGCGCCCGCAGTGAAGCATGGACAGCCAAAAACATTCAGTACTTC. V usage is TRBV10-1 and J usage is TRBJ2-4; D unresolved. This CDR3 has 15 residues. Germline assignment: CDR1 WNHNN and CDR2 SYGVQD (reference sequence).

The chain carries TRBV24-1 and TRBJ1-4; no clear D. Per germline, CDR1 KGHDR and CDR2 SFDVKD. The CDR3 length is 17 residues. The V end lost 4 bases, the J end lost 0 bases, and 14 bases lay between the germline ends. The CDR3 nucleotides read TGTGCCACCAGTGAGCCCCTTGGACGGGCAACTAATGAAAAACTGTTTTTT. It specifies CATSEPLGRATNEKLFF.

The chain recombines TRBV19 with TRBJ2-1; D is uncertain. V lost 3 bases to trimming and J lost 4 bases, with 1 base between them. CDR3 size: 11 residues. Germline CDR1 reads LNHDA; CDR2 reads SQIVND (reference sequence). The CDR3, as DNA: TGTGCCAGTAGTATGTACAATGAGCAGTTCTTC. This sequence encodes CASSMYNEQFF.

The V call is TRBV6-5, the J call TRBJ1-5; D unresolved. This CDR3 contains 15 residues. CDR1 is MNHEY, CDR2 SVGAGI, per germline. The V end was cut by 4 bases, the J end by 0 bases, with 10 bases between. In DNA form, the CDR3 reads TGTGCCAGCAGTTTCGGACGGTTTAGCAATCAGCCCCAGCATTTT. Amino acids: CASSFGRFSNQPQHF.

The chain couples TRBV7-9 to TRBJ2-3; D possibly corresponds to TRBD2 (6 bases). The CDR3 covers 15 residues. In germline, CDR1 is SEHNR, CDR2 FQNEAQ (reference sequence). V shed 5 bases and J shed 6 bases, with 18 bases lying between them. The DNA for the CDR3 is TGTGCCAGCAGCGAAGGGACTCTCCTAGGCGATACGCAGTATTTT. Amino acid sequence: CASSEGTLLGDTQYF.

This clonotype came up a few times. The chain is built from TRBV19 and TRBJ1-2; TRBD1 aligns across 10 bases. Germline V CDR1 and CDR2: LNHDA, SQIVND (reference sequence). There are 16 residues in the CDR3. V was pared by 7 bases and J by 2 bases, with 10 bases of the junction left unmatched. The CDR3 coding sequence is TGTGCCAGTACTCCGGCGCGGGGACAGGGGAACTATGGCTACACCTTC. Translated: CASTPARGQGNYGYTF. The complete variable domain, with remaining parts taken from reference TRBV19 and TRBJ1-2, reads DGGITQSPKYLFRKEGQNVTLSCEQNLNHDAMYWYRQDPGQGLRLIYYSQIVNDFQKGDIAEGYSVSREKKESFPLTVTSAQKNPTAFYLCASTPARGQGNYGYTFGSGTRLTVV.

The chain carries TRBV19 and TRBJ1-2, with a tentative D call TRBD1 (5 bases). This CDR3 comprises 15 residues. Per the germline V gene, CDR1 is LNHDA and CDR2 is SQIVND (reference sequence). Trimming left V 3 bases short and J 6 bases short, with 17 bases between. The CDR3 nucleotides are TGTGCCAGTAGTATTTTTGGGGGGGAGTTGGATGGCTACACCTTC. Translated: CASSIFGGELDGYTF.

The genes are TRBV24-1 and TRBJ2-3; 9 nucleotides line up with TRBD2. The V gene end was trimmed by 6 bases and the J gene end by 1 base; junction bases not matched to a gene: 7. Germline-derived CDR1 and CDR2 are KGHDR and SFDVKD. This CDR3 is 16 amino acids long. DNA for the CDR3: TGTGCCACCAGTACAGCGAAGCGGGGGGGCACAGATACGCAGTATTTT. Protein: CATSTAKRGGTDTQYF.

The chain links TRBV5-4 to TRBJ1-2; D remains unclear. The CDR3 sequence is 14 residues long. The germline gives CDR1 SGHNT, CDR2 YYREEE (reference sequence). V was trimmed by 0 bases and J by 2 bases, leaving 8 bases between them. As DNA, the CDR3 is TGTGCCAGCAGCTTGGTCTCAAGAAACTATGGCTACACCTTC. It codes for CASSLVSRNYGYTF.

This chain links TRBV5-5 with TRBJ1-5; 8 bases agree with TRBD1. The CDR3 runs 19 residues. Germline loops: CDR1 SGHKS, CDR2 YYEKEE (reference sequence). V lost 3 bases, J lost 0 bases, and 14 bases stayed unmatched. The DNA of the CDR3 is TGTGCCAGCAGCTGGACAATCCCCACAGGGGGAGATAGCAATCAGCCCCAGCATTTT. Translating gives CASSWTIPTGGDSNQPQHF.

This clonotype came up a few times. This chain uses TRBV2 with TRBJ1-1; 7 nucleotides align to TRBD1. The J segment lost 5 bases and the V segment lost 5 bases, leaving 8 bases of the junction unmatched. CDR1 SNHLY and CDR2 FYNNEI come from the germline V gene. The CDR3 contains 14 residues. CDR3 loop: CASSIDRVGTEAFF. For the CDR3, the DNA is TGTGCCAGCAGTATCGACAGGGTGGGTACTGAAGCTTTCTTT.

This clonotype ranks as large (0.1 to 1%). The rearrangement joins TRBV21-1 to TRBJ1-1; the table's D call of TRBD1 was not tested on the DNA. TRBV21-1 has pseudogene status. This CDR3 region has 14 residues. In nucleotides, the CDR3 is TGTGCCAGCATCTCCGGGACAGGGAACACTGAAGCTTTCTTT. This sequence encodes CASISGTGNTEAFF.

The chain uses TRBV7-9 and TRBJ1-5, with D unclear. V shed 5 bases and J shed 2 bases, with 7 bases lying between them. This CDR3 has 13 amino acids. Germline V CDR1 and CDR2: SEHNR, FQNEAQ (reference sequence). The CDR3 region is CASSPQGNQPQHF. The CDR3, as DNA: TGTGCCAGCAGCCCGCAGGGCAATCAGCCCCAGCATTTT.

This clonotype was recorded a few times. This chain uses TRBV19 with TRBJ1-5; the match to TRBD1 covers 11 bases. With V trimmed by 4 bases and J by 0 bases, 5 bases remained unmatched. The CDR3 totals 17 residues. Per germline, CDR1 LNHDA and CDR2 SQIVND (reference sequence). The chain's CDR3 is CASSSGTGGDSNQPQHF. The CDR3 bases are TGTGCCAGTAGTAGCGGGACAGGGGGTGATAGCAATCAGCCCCAGCATTTT.

The rearrangement uses TRBV6-1 and TRBJ2-2; tentative D call: TRBD2 (5 bases). CDR1 is MNHNS and CDR2 is SASEGT in the germline V gene. The germline V and J ends were trimmed by 2 bases and 4 bases, with 14 bases remaining between them. The CDR3 has 16 amino acids. The CDR3: CASSENAGESTGELFF. DNA of the CDR3: TGTGCCAGCAGTGAAAACGCGGGCGAAAGCACCGGGGAGCTGTTTTTT.

V gene TRBV30 combines with J gene TRBJ2-7, with D perhaps matching TRBD1 (5 bases). CDR3 length: 15 amino acids. Germline assignment: CDR1 GTSNPN and CDR2 SVGIG (reference sequence). V was shortened by 8 bases and J by 4 bases, with 24 bases between the two germline ends. This CDR3 is CAAKENQGIPYEQYF. CDR3 in DNA: TGTGCCGCCAAAGAGAACCAGGGAATTCCATACGAGCAGTACTTC.